This passage covers 31 T cell receptor beta chains from one sample sequenced in a study of T cells in localized non-small cell lung cancer. Assay: immunoSEQ multiplex PCR; the TCRdb copy retains only in-frame clones and omits some. This sample carries 60,000 to 75,000 clones, about four fifths of them seen once, and the ten largest clones take less than 5.5%. Sample: PBMCs, taken before any cancer treatment. Source of these receptors: a man aged 35 to 70 with stage II lung adenocarcinoma.

This rearrangement joins TRBV18 to TRBJ1-2; TRBD1 matches at 10 bases. The CDR3 runs to 15 residues. Per the germline V gene, CDR1 is KGHSH and CDR2 is LQKENI. The ends lost 1 base at V and 4 bases at J; junction bases unmatched: 3. The CDR3 here is CASSPQGQGTYGYTF. The CDR3 DNA reads TGTGCCAGCTCACCACAGGGACAGGGGACCTATGGCTACACCTTC.

This sequence joins TRBV21-1 and TRBJ2-7; TRBD1 is the table's D call, not checked against the DNA. TRBV21-1 is reported as a pseudogene. CDR3 length: 14 residues. The CDR3 DNA is TGTGCCCGTCCATACCGGGACAGGGGCGACGAGCAGTACTTC. Its protein is CARPYRDRGDEQYF.

V and J are TRBV30 and TRBJ2-7; tentatively, D is TRBD1 or TRBD2 (5 bases each). CDR1 is GTSNPN and CDR2 is SVGIG in the germline V gene (reference sequence). This CDR3 region has 14 residues. V was pared by 0 bases and J by 1 base, with 10 bases between. CDR3 nucleotide sequence: TGTGCCTGGAGTGTAGGGGACCCTTCCTACGAGCAGTACTTC. Its protein product is CAWSVGDPSYEQYF.

The gene calls are TRBV5-4 and TRBJ1-1; D is undetermined. Germline V CDR1 and CDR2: SGHNT, YYREEE (reference sequence). This CDR3 region has 13 residues. V shed 5 bases and J shed 4 bases, with 12 bases lying between them. Written as DNA, the CDR3 is TGTGCCAGCAGTCCGGAGGGCTTCACTGAAGCTTTCTTT. Amino acids: CASSPEGFTEAFF.

CDR3 amino acids: CASSLNRFELFF. CDR3 coding DNA: TGTGCCAGCAGCTTAAACCGTTTCGAGCTGTTTTTT. The gene calls are TRBV7-3 and TRBJ2-2; D remains ambiguous. The V and J ends lost 1 base and 11 bases respectively, with 8 bases between them. In germline, CDR1 is SGHTA, CDR2 FQGTGA. CDR3 length: 12 residues. Combining the CDR3 with reference TRBV7-3 and TRBJ2-2 gives the whole variable domain GAGVSQTPSNKVTEKGKYVELRCDPISGHTALYWYRQSLGQGPEFLIYFQGTGAADDSGLPNDRFFAVRPEGSVSTLKIQRTERGDSAVYLCASSLNRFELFFGEGSRLTVL.

This clone was seen only a few times. The sample contains more than one DNA sequence encoding this CDR3. The rearrangement links TRBV5-1 to TRBJ1-1, with a tentative D call TRBD1 (5 bases). Trimming shortened V by 0 bases and J by 5 bases, and 11 bases separated the two germline ends. CDR1 and CDR2 (germline): SGHRS, YFSETQ. The CDR3 runs 14 residues. CDR3 in DNA: TGCGCCAGCAGCTTGGCGGGGGGAGGTACTGAAGCTTTCTTT. This translates into CASSLAGGGTEAFF.

This clone was detected a few times. The chain uses TRBV9 and TRBJ1-1, with 7 bases identical to TRBD1. CDR1 is SGDLS and CDR2 is YYNGEE in the germline V gene. Trimming cost V 0 bases and J 3 bases; bases outside gene matches: 5. There are 15 residues in the CDR3. The CDR3 coding sequence is TGTGCCAGCAGCGTAGCGCCAGGGGGAGACACTGAAGCTTTCTTT. This translates into CASSVAPGGDTEAFF.

DNA for the CDR3: TGTGCCAGCACCCATAATAATGCGCGGGACGAAGCTTTCTTT. Its protein is CASTHNNARDEAFF. This rearrangement joins TRBV5-4 to TRBJ1-1, with a possible D match to TRBD1 (5 bases). With 6 bases removed from V and 8 bases from J, the gap between germline ends came to 20 bases. Per the germline V gene, CDR1 is SGHNT and CDR2 is YYREEE (reference sequence). The CDR3 spans 14 residues.

The V and J genes are TRBV4-1 and TRBJ1-2; the match to TRBD1 covers 8 bases. The CDR3 extends over 15 amino acids. V lost 4 bases to trimming and J lost 2 bases; unmatched junction nucleotides: 6. The V gene's germline CDR1 is MGHRA and CDR2 YSYEKL. The CDR3 DNA sequence: TGCGCCAGCAGCCCTCTACAGGGGGTCAACTATGGCTACACCTTC. It codes for CASSPLQGVNYGYTF.

This clone was counted between two and nine times. V and J are TRBV4-1 and TRBJ2-4; D perhaps matches TRBD2 (6 bases). Germline values: CDR1 MGHRA, CDR2 YSYEKL. This CDR3 is built from 12 residues. Deletions cut 2 bases from V and 10 bases from J, with 9 bases between. CDR3 DNA: TGCGCCAGCAGCCAATCGGGAGCGATTCAGTACTTC. It is translated as CASSQSGAIQYF.

The chain joins TRBV6-1 to TRBJ1-1; maybe TRBD1 (5 bases). V lost 3 bases and J 0 bases, leaving 11 bases between the germline ends. This CDR3 spans 15 amino acids. Germline loops: CDR1 MNHNS, CDR2 SASEGT. CDR3 DNA sequence: TGTGCCAGCAGTGATCATGGGGGGGTGAACACTGAAGCTTTCTTT. Translated, it gives CASSDHGGVNTEAFF.

The chain carries TRBV4-2 and TRBJ2-1; 7 bases fit TRBD1. This CDR3 comprises 14 residues. CDR1 LGHNA and CDR2 YNFKEQ come from the germline V gene. The V and J ends lost 1 base and 7 bases, in that order; junction bases with no gene match: 4. The CDR3 region has the DNA TGTGCCAGCAGCCAAGGTCAGGGGGTTAATGAGCAGTTCTTC. Translated: CASSQGQGVNEQFF.

This clone has a handful of counts. This chain uses TRBV7-9 with TRBJ2-7; weak D call: TRBD2 (5 bases). The CDR3 spans 16 residues. The germline gives CDR1 SEHNR, CDR2 FQNEAQ (reference sequence). The V and J ends lost 5 bases and 0 bases respectively, with 17 bases between them. CDR3 loop: CASSRDPGLYSYEQYF. CDR3 nucleotides: TGTGCCAGCAGCCGAGACCCCGGACTTTACTCCTACGAGCAGTACTTC.

The chain joins TRBV28 to TRBJ2-7, with 11 bases lining up with TRBD2. V shed 6 bases and J 1 base; nucleotides not matched to a gene: 5. The germline V gene encodes CDR1 MDHEN and CDR2 SYDVKM. CDR3 length equals 15 residues. The CDR3 is CASSPGTSGSYEQYF. The CDR3 DNA is TGTGCCAGCAGCCCCGGGACTAGCGGTTCCTACGAGCAGTACTTC.

The chain joins TRBV6-1 to TRBJ1-3; possibly TRBD1 for D (6 bases). The V end was cut by 4 bases, the J end by 3 bases, with 19 bases between. CDR1 MNHNS and CDR2 SASEGT come from the germline V gene. The CDR3 runs 17 residues. This CDR3 is CASSGGRRIADGNTIYF. The DNA of the CDR3 is TGTGCCAGCAGTGGGGGGCGCCGGATTGCGGATGGAAACACCATATATTTT.

The chain joins TRBV2 to TRBJ2-7; possible D gene TRBD1, 6 bases. The CDR3 length is 13 residues. CDR1 SNHLY and CDR2 FYNNEI come from the germline V gene. This CDR3 is CATQGLQGNEQYF. As DNA, the CDR3 is TGTGCTACCCAGGGTTTGCAGGGGAACGAGCAGTACTTC.

This clone has just a few counts. The chain combines TRBV5-1 with TRBJ1-1; D gene uncertain. Germline loops: CDR1 SGHRS, CDR2 YFSETQ. The CDR3 covers 12 residues. With 5 bases removed from V and 1 base from J, the gap between germline ends came to 6 bases. CDR3 region: CASSDQNTEAFF. The DNA of the CDR3 is TGCGCCAGCAGTGACCAGAACACTGAAGCTTTCTTT. Full variable domain (outside the CDR3, taken from reference TRBV5-1 and TRBJ1-1): KAGVTQTPRYLIKTRGQQVTLSCSPISGHRSVSWYQQTPGQGLQFLFEYFSETQRNKGNFPGRFSGRQFSNSRSEMNVSTLELGDSALYLCASSDQNTEAFFGQGTRLTVV.

The genes are TRBV5-1 and TRBJ2-1, with 11 bases that match TRBD2. Looked up from germline, CDR1 is SGHRS and CDR2 is YFSETQ. J was trimmed by 4 bases and V by 4 bases; bases with no gene match: 4. The CDR3 has 15 residues. CDR3 sequence: CASSTGTSGYNEQFF. DNA of the CDR3: TGCGCCAGCAGCACCGGGACTAGCGGTTACAATGAGCAGTTCTTC.

This sequence joins TRBV9 and TRBJ1-4; no clear D. The CDR3 has 15 amino acids. CDR1 and CDR2 from the germline V gene are SGDLS and YYNGEE. V dropped 0 bases and J dropped 4 bases, with 10 bases sitting between them. CDR3: CASSVAVGGNEKLFF. The CDR3 DNA reads as TGTGCCAGCAGCGTAGCTGTCGGCGGTAATGAAAAACTGTTTTTT.

The rearrangement uses TRBV5-1 and TRBJ2-1; D gene ambiguous. Germline V gene sequence: CDR1 SGHRS, CDR2 YFSETQ. This CDR3 has 15 amino acids. V shed 0 bases and J shed 2 bases, with 9 bases lying between them. This CDR3 reads CASSLGARPYNEQFF. The CDR3 DNA is TGCGCCAGCAGCTTGGGGGCGAGGCCCTACAATGAGCAGTTCTTC.

The chain couples TRBV2 to TRBJ1-1; D not certain. This CDR3 spans 13 amino acids. The germline CDR1 and CDR2 sequences are SNHLY and FYNNEI. V shed 7 bases and J shed 2 bases, with 11 bases lying between them. CDR3 in amino acids: CASTDISNTEAFF. The CDR3 region has the DNA TGTGCCAGCACAGACATCTCTAACACTGAAGCTTTCTTT. Based on the CDR3 plus reference TRBV2 and TRBJ1-1, the full variable domain is EPEVTQTPSHQVTQMGQEVILRCVPISNHLYFYWYRQILGQKVEFLVSFYNNEISEKSEIFDDQFSVERPDGSNFTLKIRSTKLEDSAMYFCASTDISNTEAFFGQGTRLTVV.

The chain is built from TRBV6-5 and TRBJ2-3; the D is unclear. The CDR3 contains 15 residues. The germline gives CDR1 MNHEY, CDR2 SVGAGI. V lost 6 bases and J 5 bases, leaving 18 bases between the germline ends. CDR3 in DNA: TGTGCCAGCAGGAGACTGGCGGCGCGGTTAGATACGCAGTATTTT. Translating it yields CASRRLAARLDTQYF.

This clone was seen just once. This chain joins TRBV4-3 and TRBJ2-7; D is perhaps TRBD2 (5 bases). The ends were cut back, 0 bases at V and 1 base at J, with 10 bases in the middle. CDR3 length equals 15 residues. Per germline, CDR1 LGHNA and CDR2 YSLEER. Here the CDR3 DNA reads TGCGCCAGCAGCCAAGATCTCGGGGAGTCCTACGAGCAGTACTTC. Translating gives CASSQDLGESYEQYF.

This clone was detected only a few times. V usage is TRBV7-2 and J usage is TRBJ2-5; D is perhaps TRBD1 (5 bases). Trimming pared 4 bases from V and 2 bases from J, leaving 11 bases between. Per the germline V gene, CDR1 is SGHTA and CDR2 is FQGNSA. The length of the CDR3 is 14 residues. Written as DNA, the CDR3 is TGTGCCAGCAGCTGGAACAGGTTACAAGAGACCCAGTACTTC. Its protein is CASSWNRLQETQYF.

This clone has just a few counts. V and J are TRBV6-1 and TRBJ1-1; D is perhaps TRBD1 (5 bases). V gave up 1 base and J gave up 10 bases, with 19 bases separating them. Germline CDR1 and CDR2: MNHNS and SASEGT. The CDR3 extends over 15 amino acids. CDR3 DNA sequence: TGTGCCAGCAGTGAAGTAGCAATGCGGGGCGGGGCAGCTTTCTTT. Protein product: CASSEVAMRGGAAFF.

This rearrangement joins TRBV19 to TRBJ1-2, with D unclear. The V gene lost 3 bases and the J gene lost 4 bases, with 6 bases spanning the gap. Per germline, CDR1 LNHDA and CDR2 SQIVND (reference sequence). This CDR3 comprises 12 residues. CDR3 DNA: TGTGCCAGTAGTATTGTGGGCTATGGCTACACCTTC. It yields the protein CASSIVGYGYTF.

The CDR3 region has the DNA TGTGCCAGCTCGAGACAGGGGGCAGGAGAGCAGTACTTC. Protein product: CASSRQGAGEQYF. The chain employs TRBV9 and TRBJ2-7; 10 bases match TRBD1. V lost 7 bases, J lost 7 bases, and 8 bases stayed unmatched. This CDR3 contains 13 residues. Germline V CDR1 and CDR2: SGDLS, YYNGEE.

This chain uses TRBV2 with TRBJ2-2, with TRBD2 matching 9 bases. Trimming at V came to 6 bases and at J to 4 bases, leaving 6 bases not matched to a gene. The CDR3 contains 15 residues. CDR1 SNHLY and CDR2 FYNNEI come from the germline V gene. CDR3 bases: TGTGCCAGCAGACTAGCGGGTGTAGGCACCGGGGAGCTGTTTTTT. This encodes CASRLAGVGTGELFF. Drawing the rest from reference TRBV2 and TRBJ2-2, the complete variable domain is EPEVTQTPSHQVTQMGQEVILRCVPISNHLYFYWYRQILGQKVEFLVSFYNNEISEKSEIFDDQFSVERPDGSNFTLKIRSTKLEDSAMYFCASRLAGVGTGELFFGEGSRLTVL.

CDR3 in DNA: TGTGCCAGCAGTTACAACTATGGCTACACCTTC. It yields the protein CASSYNYGYTF. This chain connects TRBV6-6 to TRBJ1-2; D uncertain. V gave up 2 bases and J gave up 2 bases, with 0 bases separating them. Germline V gives CDR1 MNHNY, CDR2 SVGAGI (reference sequence). This CDR3 region has 11 residues.

V gene TRBV7-6 combines with J gene TRBJ2-2; D unclear. CDR3 size: 12 residues. V lost 5 bases to trimming and J lost 8 bases, with 9 bases between them. Germline CDR1 and CDR2: SGHVS and FNYEAQ. CDR3: CASSPPGGELFF. CDR3 nucleotide sequence: TGTGCCAGCAGCCCCCCGGGTGGGGAGCTGTTTTTT.

As regards this clone: The missing conserved phenylalanine or tryptophan at the end of this CDR3 makes a read error likely. The limits of the CDR3 on the DNA are not certain, so only TCRdb's listed CDR3 is given. The chain couples TRBV6-5 to TRBJ2-3. Germline loops: CDR1 MNHEY, CDR2 SVGAGI. A total of 8 residues make up the CDR3, ends included. The CDR3: CPNKGTLM.